The clone carrying this T cell receptor (beta chain) has a handful of counts. Repertoires were generated with immunoSEQ multiplex PCR, while TCRdb's copy carries only in-frame clones and drops some. The sample records 5,800 or so clones, approximately 74% being singletons. This sample is part of a study of STAT5B mutations in CD4+ large granular lymphocyte leukemia. CDR1 MNHEY and CDR2 SVGAGI come from the germline V gene. This CDR3 spans 13 amino acids. Trimming cost V 2 bases and J 2 bases, with 6 bases left between them. This chain uses TRBV6-5 with TRBJ1-1; D remains unclear. The sequence was collected from a woman aged 70-85 years with CD4+ T-cell large granular lymphocyte leukemia. The sequenced sample was PBMCs. The CDR3 loop reads CASSYDANTEAFF. CDR3 nucleotide sequence: TGTGCCAGCAGTTACGATGCCAACACTGAAGCTTTCTTT.